Following are 13 T cell receptor beta chains from one sample sequenced in a study of T cell changes during pregnancy in multiple sclerosis. Measured with immunoSEQ multiplex PCR; TCRdb has only the in-frame clones, and not every one. The table includes approximately 40,000 clones, 80% to 90% detected once. The material sequenced was peripheral blood, taken in the first trimester of pregnancy. All receptors come from a female donor in good health, enrolled as a control in a pregnancy study.

This CDR3 reads CASSPDFAGSQPQHF. As DNA, the CDR3 is TGTGCCAGCTCACCAGACTTTGCGGGGTCTCAGCCCCAGCATTTT. The chain joins TRBV18 to TRBJ1-5; D unclear. Germline assignment: CDR1 KGHSH and CDR2 LQKENI. The CDR3 totals 15 residues. The V end lost 2 bases, the J end lost 6 bases, and 14 bases lay between the germline ends.

The CDR3 loop reads CASSQGGGSRANVLTF. As DNA, the CDR3 is TGTGCCAGCAGCCAGGGAGGGGGATCGAGGGCCAACGTCCTGACTTTC. The V call is TRBV7-2, the J call TRBJ2-6; possibly TRBD2 for D (7 bases). This CDR3 contains 16 residues. Per germline, CDR1 SGHTA and CDR2 FQGNSA. The V and J ends lost 5 bases and 5 bases respectively, with 16 bases between them.

This clone appeared a single time. The J gene is TRBJ1-2, the V gene TRBV9; D remains unclear. Germline values: CDR1 SGDLS, CDR2 YYNGEE. The CDR3 is made up of 14 amino acids. Trimming removed 2 bases from V and 8 bases from J, with 16 bases in between. This CDR3 is CASSVSWTSEGYTF. CDR3 DNA: TGTGCCAGCAGCGTTTCGTGGACTTCTGAAGGCTACACCTTC.

The chain is built from TRBV11-2 and TRBJ2-3; tentative D call: TRBD1 (6 bases). Germline CDR1 SGHAT, CDR2 FQNNGV. This CDR3 contains 14 residues. Trimming took off 5 bases at V and 0 bases at J, with 9 bases between the two ends. Here the CDR3 DNA reads TGTGCCAGCAGCGAGGGGGACAGCACAGATACGCAGTATTTT. As protein: CASSEGDSTDTQYF.

In its sample, this clone is medium-sized. V and J are TRBV28 and TRBJ2-1; no clear D. The CDR3 is 11 residues long. V was shortened by 2 bases and J by 9 bases, with 5 bases between the two germline ends. Germline CDR1 reads MDHEN; CDR2 reads SYDVKM. The CDR3, as DNA: TGTGCCAGCAGTTTAGGAGTTGAGCAGTTCTTC. It encodes CASSLGVEQFF.

The V call is TRBV29-1, the J call TRBJ2-7; D gene unclear. The CDR3 has 12 amino acids. Per germline, CDR1 SQVTM and CDR2 ANQGSEA. V was trimmed by 2 bases and J by 7 bases, leaving 12 bases between them. The CDR3 sequence is CSVEIAGWEQYF. The CDR3 coding sequence is TGCAGCGTTGAAATCGCCGGGTGGGAGCAGTACTTC.

The V call is TRBV7-3, the J call TRBJ2-3; 12 bases match TRBD2. Germline lookup yields CDR1 SGHTA and CDR2 FQGTGA. After removal of 3 bases from V and 5 bases from J, the junction contained 0 bases not matched to a gene. The CDR3 is 14 residues long. CDR3 nucleotide sequence: TGTGCCAGCAGCTTGGGACTAGCGGGAGATACGCAGTATTTT. Its translation: CASSLGLAGDTQYF. The full variable domain, in which reference TRBV7-3 and TRBJ2-3 provide the parts outside the CDR3, is GAGVSQTPSNKVTEKGKYVELRCDPISGHTALYWYRQSLGQGPEFLIYFQGTGAADDSGLPNDRFFAVRPEGSVSTLKIQRTERGDSAVYLCASSLGLAGDTQYFGPGTRLTVL.

This chain connects TRBV5-4 to TRBJ2-7, with a tentative D call TRBD2 (6 bases). Trimming removed 0 bases from V and 1 base from J, with 8 bases in between. Germline CDR1 reads SGHNT; CDR2 reads YYREEE (reference sequence). The CDR3 is 14 residues long. The CDR3 coding sequence is TGTGCCAGCAGCTTGGTCGGGGGTTCCTACGAGCAGTACTTC. Protein sequence: CASSLVGGSYEQYF.

The J gene is TRBJ1-5, the V gene TRBV30; 7 positions match TRBD1. CDR1 is GTSNPN, CDR2 SVGIG, per germline (reference sequence). There are 14 residues in the CDR3. Germline trimming cut 0 bases from V and 5 bases from J; bases unmatched to any gene: 4. The CDR3 is CAWSVGQGDQPQHF. CDR3 bases: TGTGCCTGGAGTGTCGGGCAGGGGGATCAGCCCCAGCATTTT.

The chain couples TRBV2 to TRBJ2-3; D remains unclear. Germline lookup yields CDR1 SNHLY and CDR2 FYNNEI. The CDR3 loop spans 12 amino acids. V lost 8 bases and J 1 base, leaving 7 bases between the germline ends. The CDR3 spells CASLRGTDTQYF. The DNA of the CDR3 is TGTGCCAGCCTGCGAGGCACAGATACGCAGTATTTT.

The chain has TRBV9 and TRBJ2-1, with a tentative D call TRBD1 (5 bases). From germline, CDR1 is SGDLS and CDR2 YYNGEE. There are 11 residues in the CDR3. Trimming took off 3 bases at V and 7 bases at J, with 5 bases between the two ends. The CDR3 sequence: CASSEGNEQFF. The CDR3, as DNA: TGTGCCAGCAGCGAGGGGAATGAGCAGTTCTTC.

The CDR3, as DNA: TGTGCCAGCAGTTTAAGGGGAAGGGGCCAGAATCAGCCCCAGCATTTT. Translating it yields CASSLRGRGQNQPQHF. The chain is built from TRBV28 and TRBJ1-5, with a tentative D call TRBD1 (5 bases). CDR1 is MDHEN, CDR2 SYDVKM, per germline. V was shortened by 2 bases and J by 4 bases, with 15 bases between the two germline ends. This CDR3 contains 16 residues.

This chain uses TRBV7-3 with TRBJ2-7; a possible D gene is TRBD1 (6 bases). Germline CDR1 and CDR2: SGHTA and FQGTGA. V lost 5 bases, J lost 4 bases, and 24 bases lay in between. The CDR3 totals 17 residues. The CDR3 DNA follows: TGTGCCAGCAGCCCCGTCCCCCAGGGGCTCCCACCTTACGAGCAGTACTTC. Its translation: CASSPVPQGLPPYEQYF.